The rows below give T cell receptor beta chains drawn from one sample of a study of molecular identifiers for immune sequencing clone quantification. Each CDR3 protein gets one entry after TCRdb re-called the PCR reads with MiXCR. The sample lists about 330,000 distinct CDR3 sequences; roughly 24% were seen once. The sequenced material came from naive CD8+ T cells from blood, with Jurkat cell RNA spiked in. These receptors were collected from a human donor in good health. Some libraries in this study had Jurkat cell RNA spiked in. Both conserved end residues are part of each CDR3. A D gene is named only where the DNA matches it firmly. A clone size is listed for some rows: how often the clone was seen (once, few, many), or a class if it is expanded.

clone size: many
D gene: NA
J gene: TRBJ2-7
CDR3 length: 14
V gene: TRBV4-1
CDR3 protein: CASSQDNRGSEQYF
CDR3 DNA: TGCGCCAGCAGCCAGGATAATAGGGGGTCCGAGCAGTACTTC

clone size: many
D gene: NA
J gene: TRBJ1-1
CDR3 length: 15
V gene: TRBV7-6
CDR3 protein: CASSPGWDGNTEAFF
CDR3 DNA: TGTGCCAGCAGCCCAGGGTGGGACGGGAACACTGAAGCTTTCTTT

clone size: NA
D gene: NA
J gene: TRBJ2-1
CDR3 length: 16
V gene: TRBV4-3
CDR3 protein: CASSQEEGYSYNVQFF
CDR3 DNA: TGCGCCAGCAGCCAAGAAGAGGGGTATTCCTACAATGTGCAGTTCTTC

clone size: NA
D gene: NA
J gene: TRBJ2-7
CDR3 length: 11
V gene: TRBV7-7
CDR3 protein: CASSPSYGQYF
CDR3 DNA: TGTGCCAGCAGCCCTTCCTACGGGCAGTACTTC

clone size: few
D gene: NA
J gene: TRBJ2-5
CDR3 length: 14
V gene: TRBV6-2/TRBV6-3
CDR3 protein: CASSFGRTPRTQYF
CDR3 DNA: TGTGCCAGCAGTTTTGGCAGAACCCCACGGACCCAGTACTTC

clone size: NA
D gene: NA
J gene: TRBJ1-1
CDR3 length: 13
V gene: TRBV4-3
CDR3 protein: CASSQAQNTEAFF
CDR3 DNA: TGCGCCAGCAGCCAAGCCCAGAACACTGAAGCTTTCTTT

clone size: NA
D gene: TRBD1
J gene: TRBJ2-5
CDR3 length: 13
V gene: TRBV28
CDR3 protein: CASSWDRVTTPSF
CDR3 DNA: TGTGCCAGCAGTTGGGACAGGGTCACGACCCCGTCCTTC

clone size: NA
D gene: TRBD1
J gene: TRBJ1-1
CDR3 length: 15
V gene: TRBV19
CDR3 protein: CASSLSGGGYTEAFF
CDR3 DNA: TGTGCCAGTAGCCTTTCAGGGGGCGGTTACACTGAAGCTTTCTTT

clone size: many
D gene: NA
J gene: TRBJ1-1
CDR3 length: 14
V gene: TRBV7-9
CDR3 protein: CASSLAVLNTEAFF
CDR3 DNA: TGTGCCAGCAGCTTAGCGGTCCTTAACACTGAAGCTTTCTTT

clone size: many
D gene: TRBD1
J gene: TRBJ2-5
CDR3 length: 17
V gene: TRBV20-1
CDR3 protein: CSANKRPGQLYQETQYF
CDR3 DNA: TGCAGTGCTAACAAACGACCGGGACAGTTGTACCAAGAGACCCAGTACTTC

clone size: NA
D gene: NA
J gene: TRBJ2-3
CDR3 length: 12
V gene: TRBV20-1
CDR3 protein: CSARESGILQYF
CDR3 DNA: TGCAGTGCTAGAGAGAGCGGAATACTCCAGTATTTT

clone size: few
D gene: NA
J gene: TRBJ2-1
CDR3 length: 16
V gene: TRBV4-1
CDR3 protein: CASSQIGGPSYNEQFF
CDR3 DNA: TGCGCCAGCAGCCAAATAGGGGGGCCCTCCTACAATGAGCAGTTCTTC

clone size: many
D gene: NA
J gene: TRBJ2-7
CDR3 length: 15
V gene: TRBV20-1
CDR3 protein: CSAGPIGRFSYEQYF
CDR3 DNA: TGCAGTGCCGGGCCCATAGGAAGGTTTTCCTACGAGCAGTACTTC

clone size: NA
D gene: NA
J gene: TRBJ2-2
CDR3 length: 15
V gene: TRBV23-1
CDR3 protein: CASSQSGQNTGELFF
CDR3 DNA: TGCGCCAGCAGTCAATCGGGACAGAACACCGGGGAGCTGTTTTTT

clone size: NA
D gene: NA
J gene: TRBJ1-5
CDR3 length: 15
V gene: TRBV6-6
CDR3 protein: CASIPDPYGNQPQHF
CDR3 DNA: TGTGCCAGCATTCCGGACCCTTATGGCAATCAGCCCCAGCATTTT

clone size: few
D gene: NA
J gene: TRBJ2-5
CDR3 length: 16
V gene: TRBV6-1
CDR3 protein: CASSEIAPARTETQYF
CDR3 DNA: TGTGCCAGCAGTGAAATTGCGCCCGCCCGGACGGAGACCCAGTACTTC

clone size: few
D gene: NA
J gene: TRBJ1-2
CDR3 length: 18
V gene: TRBV20-1
CDR3 protein: CSARDLSGNRLADYGYTF
CDR3 DNA: TGCAGTGCTAGAGATTTATCCGGGAATAGGCTAGCGGACTATGGCTACACCTTC

clone size: few
D gene: NA
J gene: TRBJ2-1
CDR3 length: 14
V gene: TRBV7-9
CDR3 protein: CASLRLSSYNEQFF
CDR3 DNA: TGTGCCAGCCTCCGTTTGAGCTCCTACAATGAGCAGTTCTTC

clone size: few
D gene: NA
J gene: TRBJ1-1
CDR3 length: 12
V gene: TRBV6-1
CDR3 protein: CASNYRKTEAFF
CDR3 DNA: TGTGCCAGCAATTACAGGAAGACTGAAGCTTTCTTT

clone size: many
D gene: TRBD2
J gene: TRBJ2-1
CDR3 length: 14
V gene: TRBV7-9
CDR3 protein: CASSSDSGTNEQFF
CDR3 DNA: TGTGCCAGCAGCTCCGACAGCGGGACCAATGAGCAGTTCTTC

clone size: few
D gene: NA
J gene: TRBJ2-3
CDR3 length: 18
V gene: TRBV12-3/TRBV12-4
CDR3 protein: CASTPGLPRLEHTDTQYF
CDR3 DNA: TGTGCCAGCACCCCGGGACTTCCCCGCCTAGAGCACACAGATACGCAGTATTTT

clone size: NA
D gene: NA
J gene: TRBJ1-1
CDR3 length: 13
V gene: TRBV9
CDR3 protein: CASSVVGDTEAFF
CDR3 DNA: TGTGCCAGCAGCGTAGTGGGAGACACTGAAGCTTTCTTT

clone size: many
D gene: TRBD1
J gene: TRBJ1-1
CDR3 length: 16
V gene: TRBV7-9
CDR3 protein: CASTRTGDARNTEAFF
CDR3 DNA: TGTGCCAGCACCAGGACAGGGGACGCAAGGAACACTGAAGCTTTCTTT

clone size: NA
D gene: NA
J gene: TRBJ2-3
CDR3 length: 14
V gene: TRBV4-1
CDR3 protein: CASSQSLLTDTQYF
CDR3 DNA: TGCGCCAGCAGCCAAAGTCTTCTCACAGATACGCAGTATTTT

clone size: once
D gene: NA
J gene: TRBJ2-3
CDR3 length: 13
V gene: TRBV6-4
CDR3 protein: CASSQRVSDTQYF
CDR3 DNA: TGTGCCAGCAGTCAGCGGGTTTCAGATACGCAGTATTTT

clone size: many
D gene: TRBD1
J gene: TRBJ1-5
CDR3 length: 18
V gene: TRBV7-9
CDR3 protein: CASSSAPTGKGDNQPQHF
CDR3 DNA: TGTGCCAGCAGCTCCGCGCCGACAGGGAAGGGTGACAATCAGCCCCAGCATTTT

clone size: few
D gene: TRBD2
J gene: TRBJ2-3
CDR3 length: 17
V gene: TRBV7-9
CDR3 protein: CASSQAGLAATTDTQYF
CDR3 DNA: TGTGCCAGCAGCCAAGCGGGACTAGCGGCCACCACAGATACGCAGTATTTT

clone size: many
D gene: NA
J gene: TRBJ1-4
CDR3 length: 14
V gene: TRBV12-5
CDR3 protein: CASGLGVTFEKLFF
CDR3 DNA: TGTGCTAGTGGTTTGGGGGTGACGTTTGAAAAACTGTTTTTT

clone size: NA
D gene: NA
J gene: TRBJ2-1
CDR3 length: 14
V gene: TRBV5-6
CDR3 protein: CASSLAEGNNEQFF
CDR3 DNA: TGTGCCAGCAGCTTGGCCGAGGGTAACAATGAGCAGTTCTTC

clone size: NA
D gene: TRBD1
J gene: TRBJ2-7
CDR3 length: 15
V gene: TRBV14
CDR3 protein: CASSPTGAISYEQHF
CDR3 DNA: TGTGCCAGCAGCCCAACAGGGGCGATCTCCTACGAGCAGCACTTC

clone size: NA
D gene: NA
J gene: TRBJ1-1
CDR3 length: 13
V gene: TRBV2
CDR3 protein: CASSDRMNTEALF
CDR3 DNA: TGTGCCAGCAGCGACAGAATGAACACTGAAGCTCTCTTT

clone size: few
D gene: TRBD2
J gene: TRBJ2-3
CDR3 length: 18
V gene: TRBV5-1
CDR3 protein: CASSIRTSDSASTDTQYF
CDR3 DNA: TGCGCCAGCAGCATCAGGACTAGCGATAGTGCTAGCACAGATACGCAGTATTTT

clone size: NA
D gene: NA
J gene: TRBJ1-3
CDR3 length: 14
V gene: TRBV27
CDR3 protein: CASSQTGPGNTIYF
CDR3 DNA: TGTGCCAGCAGTCAGACGGGGCCTGGAAACACCATATATTTT

clone size: NA
D gene: NA
J gene: TRBJ2-1
CDR3 length: 16
V gene: TRBV18
CDR3 protein: CASSPVDALYYNEQFF
CDR3 DNA: TGTGCCAGCTCACCGGTCGACGCGCTATACTACAATGAGCAGTTCTTC

clone size: many
D gene: TRBD1
J gene: TRBJ1-1
CDR3 length: 14
V gene: TRBV4-1
CDR3 protein: CASSPGQGSTEAFF
CDR3 DNA: TGCGCCAGCAGCCCTGGACAGGGGAGCACTGAAGCTTTCTTT

clone size: few
D gene: NA
J gene: TRBJ1-1
CDR3 length: 18
V gene: TRBV5-1
CDR3 protein: CASSFSPPGEEGNTEAFF
CDR3 DNA: TGCGCCAGCAGCTTTAGTCCGCCAGGAGAAGAGGGGAACACTGAAGCTTTCTTT

clone size: few
D gene: TRBD2
J gene: TRBJ2-1
CDR3 length: 15
V gene: TRBV27
CDR3 protein: CASSLALAGDNEQFF
CDR3 DNA: TGTGCCAGCAGTTTAGCCCTAGCGGGGGACAATGAGCAGTTCTTC

clone size: many
D gene: NA
J gene: TRBJ2-5
CDR3 length: 14
V gene: TRBV5-1
CDR3 protein: CASSFEDGQETQYF
CDR3 DNA: TGCGCCAGCAGCTTTGAAGACGGCCAAGAGACCCAGTACTTC

clone size: few
D gene: TRBD1
J gene: TRBJ2-7
CDR3 length: 15
V gene: TRBV27
CDR3 protein: CASSLSGTGGYEQYF
CDR3 DNA: TGTGCCAGCAGTTTATCGGGGACAGGGGGCTACGAGCAGTACTTC

clone size: many
D gene: TRBD2
J gene: TRBJ2-5
CDR3 length: 18
V gene: TRBV14
CDR3 protein: CASSQGLAGGPFAETQYF
CDR3 DNA: TGTGCCAGCAGCCAAGGACTAGCGGGAGGGCCGTTTGCAGAGACCCAGTACTTC

clone size: NA
D gene: NA
J gene: TRBJ1-1
CDR3 length: 14
V gene: TRBV5-4
CDR3 protein: CASSSGDRWPEAFF
CDR3 DNA: TGTGCCAGCAGCTCCGGAGACAGGTGGCCTGAAGCTTTCTTT

clone size: NA
D gene: NA
J gene: TRBJ1-1
CDR3 length: 13
V gene: TRBV12-3/TRBV12-4
CDR3 protein: CASKMTVNTEAFF
CDR3 DNA: TGTGCCAGCAAAATGACAGTGAACACTGAAGCTTTCTTT

clone size: NA
D gene: NA
J gene: TRBJ1-1
CDR3 length: 16
V gene: TRBV5-6
CDR3 protein: CASSLYPARLHTAAFF
CDR3 DNA: TGTGCCAGCAGCTTGTACCCCGCCAGGTTGCACACTGCAGCTTTCTTT